This T cell receptor (beta chain) appears in the sequencing data of a study of human T cells and chemical hapten exposure. This clonotype was seen repeatedly, ten times or more. Authors' data handling: A per-sample median of around 100,000 TCRs was observed, with counts ranging from about 20,000 to 750,000. TCRdb redid the calling of the RACE reads with MiXCR, one entry per CDR3 protein. For this entry, the V and J calls and clone size follow TCRdb and not the study's own pipeline. Of 55,000 to 85,000 distinct CDR3 sequences detected, roughly 9.8% appear once; the ten largest clones hold over 3%. The CDR3 is 15 amino acids. Unmatched junction bases numbered 6, after V lost 3 bases and J lost 5 bases. The germline V gene has CDR1 MDHEN and CDR2 SYDVKM. Time point reported: patch test 1, 2 weeks after DPC sensitization. Treatment indicated: therapeutic diphenylcyclopropenone sensitization with weekly scalp DPC. Blood draws came before every patch-test application.

The chain carries TRBV28 and TRBJ2-3, with 9 bases lining up with TRBD2. This clonotype was obtained from a woman in her forties with alopecia areata. Some clones in this sample may be carry-over from other donors' samples. The sample was whole blood, taken in connection with sensitization to the hapten diphenylcyclopropenone (DPC). The CDR3 DNA is TGTGCCAGCAGTTTCATGGCGGGGGGGCGAGATACGCAGTATTTT. This sequence encodes CASSFMAGGRDTQYF.